These T cell receptor beta chains were read from a single sample in a study of beta chain features in type 1 diabetes. Using immunoSEQ multiplex PCR, the repertoire was profiled, and TCRdb retains in-frame clones only, with some absent. The sample holds 150,000 to 200,000 clones; 7.5% to 9.5% are singletons and the top ten take 2.3%. The sequenced material came from central memory CD4+ T cells from blood. These receptors were taken from a woman aged 18-35 years in good health. The CDR3 runs from the conserved cysteine through the conserved F or W. Fields, in order: clone size, J gene, D gene, V gene, CDR3 DNA, CDR3 protein. D genes are given only for firm matches. Clone size, where shown, is once, few, many, or a class for clones that have expanded.

clone_size: few; j_call: TRBJ2-5; d_call: TRBD1; v_call: TRBV9; cdr3_nt: TGTGCCAGCAGCATCCAAGGGGGCAGGGGTGAGACCCAGTACTTC; cdr3_aa: CASSIQGGRGETQYF
clone_size: few; j_call: TRBJ2-2; d_call: TRBD1; v_call: TRBV5-5; cdr3_nt: TGTGCCAGCAGCTTGTACCAGGGGGCGTCCGGGGAGCTGTTTTTT; cdr3_aa: CASSLYQGASGELFF
clone_size: few; j_call: TRBJ2-5; d_call: TRBD1; v_call: TRBV7-9; cdr3_nt: TGTGCCAGCAGCTTATGGGGGCGTGACAGGGGGCAGGAGACCCAGTACTTC; cdr3_aa: CASSLWGRDRGQETQYF
clone_size: .; j_call: TRBJ2-1; d_call: .; v_call: TRBV11-3; cdr3_nt: TGTGCCAGCAGCTTAGGAAGGGGGAGTAATAATGAGCAGTTCTTC; cdr3_aa: CASSLGRGSNNEQFF
clone_size: few; j_call: TRBJ1-1; d_call: .; v_call: TRBV5-1; cdr3_nt: TGCGCCAGCAGCTCACAGGTCTCGAACACTGAAGCTTTCTTT; cdr3_aa: CASSSQVSNTEAFF
clone_size: few; j_call: TRBJ2-7; d_call: TRBD2; v_call: TRBV27; cdr3_nt: TGTGCCAGCAGTTTACTCAGCGGGGGCTTCTACGAGCAGTACTTC; cdr3_aa: CASSLLSGGFYEQYF
clone_size: few; j_call: TRBJ2-3; d_call: .; v_call: TRBV6-6; cdr3_nt: TGTGCCAGCAATGGAGCGGACTCCCTTAGCACAGATACGCAGTATTTT; cdr3_aa: CASNGADSLSTDTQYF
clone_size: .; j_call: TRBJ1-1; d_call: .; v_call: TRBV18; cdr3_nt: TGTGCCAGCTCACCAAGCCTACAGAGCTCGAACACTGAAGCTTTCTTT; cdr3_aa: CASSPSLQSSNTEAFF
clone_size: .; j_call: TRBJ2-5; d_call: TRBD1; v_call: TRBV4-1; cdr3_nt: TGCGCCAGCAGCCGAACAGGGGGCCTTGGGTACATAGAGACCCAGTACTTC; cdr3_aa: CASSRTGGLGYIETQYF
clone_size: once; j_call: TRBJ2-3; d_call: TRBD2; v_call: TRBV25-1; cdr3_nt: TGTGCCAGCAGTGACTCCGGGGGGGCAGATACGCAGTATTTT; cdr3_aa: CASSDSGGADTQYF
clone_size: many; j_call: TRBJ2-5; d_call: TRBD2; v_call: TRBV5-1; cdr3_nt: TGCGCCAGCAGCATTGGACTAGCGGGAGGCTCCTTCCAAGAGACCCAGTACTTC; cdr3_aa: CASSIGLAGGSFQETQYF
clone_size: .; j_call: TRBJ1-1; d_call: .; v_call: TRBV29-1; cdr3_nt: TGCAGCGTTATCAGACAGCAAAACACTGAAGCTTTCTTT; cdr3_aa: CSVIRQQNTEAFF
clone_size: .; j_call: TRBJ2-3; d_call: .; v_call: TRBV7-3; cdr3_nt: TGTGCCAGCAGCTTAAGCCCGATTGGCGGGGCTAGCACAGATACGCAGTATTTT; cdr3_aa: CASSLSPIGGASTDTQYF
clone_size: many; j_call: TRBJ1-5; d_call: TRBD1; v_call: TRBV4-1; cdr3_nt: TGCGCCAGCAGCCAACCCGGTGGCCGGGACAGTAGCAATCAGCCCCAGCATTTT; cdr3_aa: CASSQPGGRDSSNQPQHF
clone_size: few; j_call: TRBJ1-3; d_call: .; v_call: TRBV11-1; cdr3_nt: TGTGCCAGCAGCTTTTCCGACGGGGGATACACCATATATTTT; cdr3_aa: CASSFSDGGYTIYF
clone_size: .; j_call: TRBJ2-1; d_call: TRBD2; v_call: TRBV7-2; cdr3_nt: TGTGCCAGCAGCCAGGTCACTAGCGGGGCCTACAATGAGCAGTTCTTC; cdr3_aa: CASSQVTSGAYNEQFF
clone_size: few; j_call: TRBJ1-2; d_call: TRBD1; v_call: TRBV6-5; cdr3_nt: TGTGCCAGCAGTCGGACAGGAGCTAACTATGGCTACACCTTC; cdr3_aa: CASSRTGANYGYTF
clone_size: .; j_call: TRBJ2-3; d_call: .; v_call: TRBV10-3; cdr3_nt: TGTGCCATCAGTGTCGGGGCAGATACGCAGTATTTT; cdr3_aa: CAISVGADTQYF
clone_size: few; j_call: TRBJ1-1; d_call: .; v_call: TRBV11-3; cdr3_nt: TGTGCCAGCAGCTTAACAGGGAACACTGAAGCTTTCTTT; cdr3_aa: CASSLTGNTEAFF
clone_size: few; j_call: TRBJ1-2; d_call: .; v_call: TRBV11-2; cdr3_nt: TGTGCCAGCAGCCGGGGAGAATATGGCTACACCTTC; cdr3_aa: CASSRGEYGYTF
clone_size: .; j_call: TRBJ1-1; d_call: .; v_call: TRBV29-1; cdr3_nt: TGCAGCGGGTGGAGGGAGTACACTGAAGCTTTCTTT; cdr3_aa: CSGWREYTEAFF